One sample yielded the 17 T cell receptor beta chains listed below, sequenced in a study of cytomegalovirus exposure and HLA in healthy donors. Some clones are missing from TCRdb's copy, which holds only in-frame ones; the method was immunoSEQ multiplex PCR. This table holds 150,000 to 200,000 clones, approximately 88% found once. The sample comprised PBMCs. The receptors come from a man aged 25-45 years in good health and CMV-seropositive.

This clone turned up a few times. V gene TRBV15 combines with J gene TRBJ1-2; 7 nucleotides align to TRBD1. V lost 6 bases and J lost 9; bases outside the gene matches: 10. The CDR3 consists of 13 residues. Germline values: CDR1 LNHNV, CDR2 YYDKDF (reference sequence). CDR3 protein: CATSTLDRVSYTF. The CDR3 bases are TGTGCCACCAGTACCCTCGACAGGGTTAGCTACACCTTC.

This rearrangement joins TRBV9 to TRBJ2-2, with D unclear. CDR1 SGDLS and CDR2 YYNGEE come from the germline V gene. This CDR3 contains 15 residues. V was pared by 0 bases and J by 7 bases, with 13 bases between. The DNA of the CDR3 is TGTGCCAGCAGCGTAGAGACTTCCCTGGGCGGGGAGCTGTTTTTT. Translating gives CASSVETSLGGELFF.

The CDR3 region has the DNA TGTGCCTGGAGTGGGACAGGGGGCGCTTTCACAGATACGCAGTATTTT. It encodes CAWSGTGGAFTDTQYF. The V gene is TRBV30, the J gene TRBJ2-3; 11 nucleotides line up with TRBD1. The CDR3 runs 16 residues. The germline gives CDR1 GTSNPN, CDR2 SVGIG (reference sequence). J lost 2 bases, V lost 1 base, and 5 bases had no gene match.

The CDR3 nucleotides read TGTGCCAGCAGCGCCTGGGACAGGGTCGCCACTGAAGCTTTCTTT. Its translation: CASSAWDRVATEAFF. The chain uses TRBV9 and TRBJ1-1; TRBD1 aligns across 9 bases. V dropped 3 bases and J dropped 4; count of bases not matched to a gene: 7. CDR3 length equals 15 residues. Germline V gives CDR1 SGDLS, CDR2 YYNGEE.

This chain joins TRBV7-2 and TRBJ2-1; 11 bases agree with TRBD2. CDR3 length: 14 residues. The V gene end was trimmed by 3 bases and the J gene end by 10 bases; junction bases not matched to a gene: 5. Germline CDR1 and CDR2: SGHTA and FQGNSA. CDR3 in amino acids: CASSFPGLAAEQFF. DNA of the CDR3: TGTGCCAGCAGCTTCCCGGGACTAGCGGCCGAGCAGTTCTTC.

The genes are TRBV9 and TRBJ1-4; D unclear. CDR3 size: 16 residues. Between the trimmed V and J ends, which lost 0 bases and 0 bases, there was a span of 9 bases. The germline V gene encodes CDR1 SGDLS and CDR2 YYNGEE. DNA for the CDR3: TGTGCCAGCAGCGTAGCTCCGCAGTCAACTAATGAAAAACTGTTTTTT. This gives the protein CASSVAPQSTNEKLFF.

This clone has only one observation. This rearrangement joins TRBV2 to TRBJ2-2; tentatively, D is TRBD2 (7 bases). The germline CDR1 and CDR2 sequences are SNHLY and FYNNEI. V lost 7 bases and J 3 bases, leaving 15 bases between the germline ends. This CDR3 region has 15 residues. The chain's CDR3 is CASTGSGGHTGELFF. The DNA of the CDR3 is TGTGCCAGCACTGGATCCGGGGGGCACACCGGGGAGCTGTTTTTT.

This sequence joins TRBV6-5 and TRBJ2-1; perhaps TRBD2 as D (5 bases). The ends were cut back, 4 bases at V and 5 bases at J, with 18 bases in the middle. The germline gives CDR1 MNHEY, CDR2 SVGAGI. The CDR3 consists of 16 residues. The chain's CDR3 is CASSFWRVPQNNEQFF. DNA of the CDR3: TGTGCCAGCAGTTTTTGGCGGGTCCCTCAAAACAATGAGCAGTTCTTC.

The chain couples TRBV18 to TRBJ1-3, with 8 bases matching TRBD1. The CDR3 loop spans 14 amino acids. Trimming cost V 3 bases and J 8 bases; bases outside gene matches: 6. The germline gives CDR1 KGHSH, CDR2 LQKENI. The CDR3, as DNA: TGTGCCAGCTCACCCCAACAGGGACAGGACACCATATATTTT. Its protein is CASSPQQGQDTIYF.

The rearrangement uses TRBV7-2 and TRBJ2-1; possible D gene TRBD2, 6 bases. Germline V lookup: CDR1 SGHTA, CDR2 FQGNSA. V gave up 1 base and J gave up 9 bases, with 10 bases separating them. The CDR3 extends over 13 amino acids. CDR3 loop: CASSLGTTGEQFF. In nucleotides, the CDR3 is TGTGCCAGCAGCTTAGGGACTACTGGTGAGCAGTTCTTC.

V gene TRBV7-9 combines with J gene TRBJ1-2, with D perhaps TRBD1 (5 bases). This CDR3 has 13 residues. Germline-derived CDR1 and CDR2 are SEHNR and FQNEAQ (reference sequence). V was cut by 6 bases and J by 1 base, with 9 bases left in between. CDR3 bases: TGTGCCAGCAGTCAAGGGGTTAACTATGGCTACACCTTC. Protein product: CASSQGVNYGYTF.

The chain combines TRBV2 with TRBJ2-7; D might be TRBD2 (5 bases). The CDR3 has 12 residues. Germline CDR1 is SNHLY and CDR2 is FYNNEI. V lost 7 bases and J lost 4, with 11 bases in between. Here the CDR3 reads CASTVGGYEQYF. The CDR3 coding sequence is TGTGCCAGCACAGTCGGCGGGTACGAGCAGTACTTC.

V usage is TRBV6-4 and J usage is TRBJ1-6; possibly TRBD1 for D (5 bases). The CDR3 has 15 amino acids. V was clipped by 3 bases and J by 10 bases, with 16 bases between them. From germline, CDR1 is MRHNA and CDR2 SNTAGT. The CDR3 DNA is TGTGCCAGCAGTGAGGCGGGGCAGGGTCGATCACCCCTCCACTTT. Translation: CASSEAGQGRSPLHF.

CDR3 nucleotide sequence: TGTGCCAGCAGCTCCGGGGACAGACCAGATACGCAGTATTTT. Protein: CASSSGDRPDTQYF. The chain joins TRBV11-2 to TRBJ2-3; TRBD1 aligns across 7 bases. CDR3 length: 14 amino acids. Germline trimming cut 4 bases from V and 4 bases from J; bases unmatched to any gene: 5. CDR1 is SGHAT, CDR2 FQNNGV, per germline.

This chain joins TRBV19 and TRBJ2-5, with 8 bases fitting TRBD2. Germline loops: CDR1 LNHDA, CDR2 SQIVND (reference sequence). CDR3 length: 13 amino acids. J gave up 5 bases and V 9 bases, and 8 bases lay outside the gene matches. CDR3 nucleotides: TGTGCCAGCCGCGGCGGGAGGAGTGAGACCCAGTACTTC. It specifies CASRGGRSETQYF.

The chain couples TRBV14 to TRBJ1-2; no definite D call. The CDR3 runs 15 residues. CDR1 is SGHDN and CDR2 is FVKESK in the germline V gene. V lost 1 base and J 0 bases, leaving 9 bases between the germline ends. The CDR3 sequence is CASSQGDGANYGYTF. The CDR3 DNA sequence: TGTGCCAGCAGCCAAGGAGACGGAGCTAACTATGGCTACACCTTC.

The V and J genes are TRBV6-5 and TRBJ1-1; TRBD1 agrees at 7 bases. V shed 6 bases and J 0 bases; nucleotides not matched to a gene: 7. Germline loops: CDR1 MNHEY, CDR2 SVGAGI. CDR3 length: 15 amino acids. The DNA for the CDR3 is TGTGCCAGCAGGCTCACAGGGGTATTGAACACTGAAGCTTTCTTT. Protein sequence: CASRLTGVLNTEAFF.